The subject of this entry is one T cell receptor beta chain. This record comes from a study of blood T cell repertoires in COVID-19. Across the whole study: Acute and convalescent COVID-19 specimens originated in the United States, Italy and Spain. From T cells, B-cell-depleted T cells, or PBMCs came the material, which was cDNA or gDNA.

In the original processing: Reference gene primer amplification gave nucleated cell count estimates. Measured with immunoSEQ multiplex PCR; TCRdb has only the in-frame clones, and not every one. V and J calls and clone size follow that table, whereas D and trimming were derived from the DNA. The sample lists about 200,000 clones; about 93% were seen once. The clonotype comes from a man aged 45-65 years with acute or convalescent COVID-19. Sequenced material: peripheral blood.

The CDR3 protein is CASSPVFTEAFF. In DNA form, the CDR3 reads TGTGCCAGCAGCCCAGTATTCACTGAAGCTTTCTTT. The V and J genes are TRBV28 and TRBJ1-1; D is ambiguous. V lost 6 bases and J 4 bases, leaving 9 bases between the germline ends. CDR3 size: 12 residues. Germline loops: CDR1 MDHEN, CDR2 SYDVKM. Drawing the rest from reference TRBV28 and TRBJ1-1, the complete variable domain is DVKVTQSSRYLVKRTGEKVFLECVQDMDHENMFWYRQDPGLGLRLIYFSYDVKMKEKGDIPEGYSVSREKKERFSLILESASTNQTSMYLCASSPVFTEAFFGQGTRLTVV.